A selection of T cell receptor beta chains follows, all from one sample in a study of Graves' ophthalmopathy and Graves' hyperthyroidism. TCRdb re-called the multiplex PCR reads with MiXCR, one entry per CDR3 protein. The sample contains around 1.1 million distinct CDR3 sequences, 36% of which appear only once. Sequenced input: peripheral blood or thyroid tissue (not recorded which). The receptors shown here come from an adult man with Graves' hyperthyroidism. The CDR3 runs from the conserved cysteine through the conserved F or W. D genes are given only for firm matches.

v_gene | d_gene | CDR3aa
TRBV29-1 | TRBD2 | CSVEGLAGQETQYF
TRBV20-1 | NA | CSEGRGNTEAFF
TRBV4-3 | NA | CASSPASGELFF
TRBV11-2 | NA | CASSQDGGGAQYF
TRBV5-5 | TRBD1 | CAWKPPGQGSGEQYF
TRBV5-6 | NA | CASSSPNSYEQYF
TRBV5-4 | TRBD1 | CASSRLQGAGSNSPLHF
TRBV7-6 | NA | CASSLNSLETQYF
TRBV20-1 | NA | CSARGGPVWQPQHF
TRBV10-3 | NA | CAISAGGEAFF
TRBV7-6 | NA | CASSLELLVGELFF
TRBV20-1 | TRBD2 | CSARVGSGRDQETQYF
TRBV6-6 | NA | CASSYILGAETQYF
TRBV5-6 | TRBD1 | CASSLGQVRNQPQHF
TRBV20-1 | TRBD1 | CSATGQAGWTGELFF
TRBV7-8 | NA | CASSSAFSGANVLTF
TRBV10-1 | NA | CASSGQTPHRISGNTIYF
TRBV15 | TRBD1 | CATSLGTGHYGYTF
TRBV11-1 | NA | CASSEVKEWGSGNTIYF
TRBV7-9 | NA | CASSLSGGMTGELFF
TRBV7-9 | TRBD2 | CASSPRPGRRGQETQYF
TRBV13 | TRBD1 | CASSSTGGQWAEAFF
TRBV7-9 | NA | CATHRLFGSSVEQYF
TRBV20-1 | NA | CSADRLEGAFF
TRBV5-4 | NA | CASSPGTSAAVKAFF
TRBV5-1 | TRBD1 | CASSLASGTGLVITGELFF
TRBV2 | NA | CATRVSGANVLTF
TRBV10-3 | TRBD1 | CAIATGMGSTDTQYF
TRBV5-1 | NA | CASSLVQGHTEAFF
TRBV7-6 | NA | CASSLAGATDLQETQYF
TRBV19 | NA | CASSMYSAARDGYTF
TRBV2 | TRBD1 | CASVRGQAGSYGYTF
TRBV20-1 | NA | CSAINRANYGYTF
TRBV7-2 | TRBD1 | CASSPPGTGYSPLHF
TRBV19 | NA | CASSIVGQGEAFF
TRBV4-3 | NA | CASSQARGLQETQYF
TRBV4-2 | NA | CASSQVRASLETQYF